Below, 26 T cell receptor beta chains from the same sample are listed, as sequenced in a study of vaccination effects on CD4 cells after COVID-19. Using immunoSEQ multiplex PCR, the repertoire was profiled, and TCRdb retains in-frame clones only, with some absent. The sample yields about 35,000 clones, more than 75% seen once. No antigen is known for these receptors. The ViraFEST assay expanded antigen-specific CD4+ T cells with viral peptide pools before sequencing. Cultured cells yielded isolated CD4+ T cells after 10 days. Participants were vaccinated with two doses of either the BNT162b2 or mRNA-1273 vaccine. The specimen comprised CD4+ T cells from PBMCs cultured with HCoV-NL63 spike peptides, sampled after COVID-19 vaccination. These receptors all stem from a human donor who received a COVID-19 vaccine. Some clones in this sample may be carry-over from other donors' samples.

This chain links TRBV2 with TRBJ1-2, with TRBD1 as a possible D gene (5 bases). Trimming left V 4 bases short and J 2 bases short, with 11 bases between. The CDR3 is 14 amino acids. The V gene's germline CDR1 is SNHLY and CDR2 FYNNEI. CDR3: CASSAQGANYGYTF. The CDR3 DNA sequence: TGTGCCAGCAGTGCTCAAGGGGCCAACTATGGCTACACCTTC.

The CDR3 here is CASTPDRNYGYTF. CDR3 DNA sequence: TGTGCCAGCACCCCGGACAGGAACTATGGCTACACCTTC. The rearrangement links TRBV6-6 to TRBJ1-2, with TRBD1 matching 7 bases. The CDR3 runs 13 residues. Looked up from germline, CDR1 is MNHNY and CDR2 is SVGAGI (reference sequence). V was clipped by 7 bases and J by 2 bases; unmatched bases: 4.

The chain uses TRBV10-2 and TRBJ1-4, with D tentatively TRBD1 (5 bases). CDR1 is WSHSY and CDR2 is SAAADI in the germline V gene. The V gene lost 3 bases and the J gene lost 6 bases, with 17 bases spanning the gap. The CDR3 runs to 16 residues. The CDR3 loop reads CASSEPRGKGDEKLFF. DNA for the CDR3: TGCGCCAGCAGTGAACCCCGGGGGAAAGGAGATGAAAAACTGTTTTTT.

This chain links TRBV19 with TRBJ2-1; a weak D match, TRBD2 (7 bases). V dropped 3 bases and J dropped 8 bases, with 14 bases sitting between them. Germline-derived CDR1 and CDR2 are LNHDA and SQIVND (reference sequence). The CDR3 is 14 amino acids. CDR3: CASSMGRGGHEQFF. CDR3 bases: TGTGCCAGTAGTATGGGTAGGGGGGGACATGAGCAGTTCTTC.

The V gene is TRBV18, the J gene TRBJ2-2; TRBD1 matches 7 bases. The CDR3 loop spans 15 amino acids. With 4 bases clipped from V and 4 bases from J, the junction kept 6 bases outside the gene matches. Germline V CDR1 and CDR2: KGHSH, LQKENI. CDR3 nucleotides: TGTGCCAGCTCACTGACAGGGTCTGGCACCGGGGAGCTGTTTTTT. Amino acids: CASSLTGSGTGELFF.

This clone was counted only a few times. The rearrangement joins TRBV18 to TRBJ2-5, with TRBD2 matching over 7 bases. This CDR3 contains 14 residues. The trim removed 2 bases at V and 4 bases at J, leaving 4 bases unmatched. CDR1 is KGHSH, CDR2 LQKENI, per germline. CDR3: CASSPAPGGETQYF. DNA for the CDR3: TGTGCCAGCTCACCAGCACCGGGGGGAGAGACCCAGTACTTC. The variable domain in full, with the rest retrieved from reference TRBV18 and TRBJ2-5, is NAGVMQNPRHLVRRRGQEARLRCSPMKGHSHVYWYRQLPEEGLKFMVYLQKENIIDESGMPKERFSAEFPKEGPSILRIQQVVRGDSAAYFCASSPAPGGETQYFGPGTRLLVL.

The chain recombines TRBV6-5 with TRBJ1-2; 8 bases map to TRBD1. This CDR3 has 15 residues. Per germline, CDR1 MNHEY and CDR2 SVGAGI. Trimming cost V 6 bases and J 4 bases; bases outside gene matches: 10. The CDR3 nucleotides are TGTGCCAGCAGCCGGACAGGGTTTGAGGTCTATGGCTACACCTTC. This codes for CASSRTGFEVYGYTF.

This clone has only a few counts. The J gene is TRBJ2-5, the V gene TRBV6-1; D is uncertain. The ends were cut back, 1 base at V and 4 bases at J, with 16 bases in the middle. Germline-derived CDR1 and CDR2 are MNHNS and SASEGT. The CDR3 runs 16 residues. The CDR3 sequence is CASSEVVQPGRETQYF. The CDR3 DNA sequence: TGTGCCAGCAGTGAAGTAGTACAGCCGGGTAGAGAGACCCAGTACTTC.

The CDR3 DNA reads TGTGCCAGCAGTTACTCCGGGACAGGAAATAATTCACCCCTCCACTTT. Residues: CASSYSGTGNNSPLHF. V is TRBV6-5 and J is TRBJ1-6, with TRBD1 matching over 8 bases. The germline V gene has CDR1 MNHEY and CDR2 SVGAGI. Trimming at V came to 0 bases and at J to 5 bases, leaving 3 bases not matched to a gene. The CDR3 totals 16 residues.

The chain carries TRBV19 and TRBJ1-5; D not certain. The length of the CDR3 is 13 residues. Trimming shortened V by 6 bases and J by 4 bases, and 10 bases separated the two germline ends. Germline V gene lookup returns CDR1 LNHDA and CDR2 SQIVND (reference sequence). Here the CDR3 reads CASRSVRNQPQHF. The CDR3 bases are TGTGCCAGTAGGTCAGTGCGTAATCAGCCCCAGCATTTT.

This clone was seen only once. The genes are TRBV19 and TRBJ2-4; TRBD2 is a possible D gene (6 bases). The germline gives CDR1 LNHDA, CDR2 SQIVND (reference sequence). The V gene lost 4 bases and the J gene lost 3 bases, with 13 bases spanning the gap. The CDR3 sequence is 15 residues long. CDR3: CASSTQSGGKNIQYF. CDR3 DNA sequence: TGTGCCAGTAGTACTCAATCCGGGGGCAAAAACATTCAGTACTTC. Drawing the rest from reference TRBV19 and TRBJ2-4, the complete variable domain is DGGITQSPKYLFRKEGQNVTLSCEQNLNHDAMYWYRQDPGQGLRLIYYSQIVNDFQKGDIAEGYSVSREKKESFPLTVTSAQKNPTAFYLCASSTQSGGKNIQYFGAGTRLSVL.

CDR3 coding DNA: TGTGCCACCAGTGATCCCGACAGGGTTGAGACCCAGTACTTC. Residues: CATSDPDRVETQYF. The chain carries TRBV24-1 and TRBJ2-5; 7 bases fit TRBD1. With 3 bases clipped from V and 5 bases from J, the junction kept 5 bases outside the gene matches. CDR1 is KGHDR and CDR2 is SFDVKD in the germline V gene. This CDR3 is 14 amino acids long.

The V and J genes are TRBV9 and TRBJ2-3; 12 nucleotides agree with TRBD2. Trimming cost V 3 bases and J 2 bases; bases outside gene matches: 7. This CDR3 has 17 residues. Germline values: CDR1 SGDLS, CDR2 YYNGEE. This CDR3 is CASSARGLAGSTDTQYF. In DNA, the CDR3 is TGTGCCAGCAGCGCGCGGGGACTAGCGGGTTCCACAGATACGCAGTATTTT.

In its sample, this clone was seen a few times. This chain connects TRBV9 to TRBJ2-2; D might be TRBD2 (5 bases). The CDR3 covers 17 residues. Deletions cut 4 bases from V and 5 bases from J, with 21 bases between. CDR1 and CDR2 (germline): SGDLS, YYNGEE. The CDR3 DNA reads as TGTGCCAGCAGCCCTAAGGGTGGGCTAGCCGTAACCGGGGAGCTGTTTTTT. Amino acid sequence: CASSPKGGLAVTGELFF.

The chain combines TRBV2 with TRBJ2-5; D is tentatively TRBD1 or TRBD2 (5 bases each). Germline lookup yields CDR1 SNHLY and CDR2 FYNNEI. The CDR3 spans 13 residues. V lost 3 bases to trimming and J lost 7 bases, with 12 bases between them. The CDR3 coding sequence is TGTGCCAGCAGTGATCTGGGGACGGGGACCCAGTACTTC. Translated: CASSDLGTGTQYF.

This chain joins TRBV6-5 and TRBJ1-6, with D possibly matching TRBD1 (5 bases). CDR1 and CDR2 (germline): MNHEY, SVGAGI. V gave up 7 bases and J gave up 2 bases, with 9 bases separating them. There are 14 residues in the CDR3. Here the CDR3 DNA reads TGTGCCAGCAACCGGGGGGCCTATAATTCACCCCTCCACTTT. It yields the protein CASNRGAYNSPLHF.

Here the CDR3 reads CASSYLANTEAFF. CDR3 nucleotides: TGTGCCAGCAGTTACCTCGCGAACACTGAAGCTTTCTTT. The chain has TRBV6-5 and TRBJ1-1, with unresolved D. V was shortened by 2 bases and J by 1 base, with 5 bases between the two germline ends. The CDR3 contains 13 residues. Germline CDR1 is MNHEY and CDR2 is SVGAGI.

The rearrangement uses TRBV18 and TRBJ2-7; weak D call: TRBD1 (6 bases). The germline V gene encodes CDR1 KGHSH and CDR2 LQKENI. Trimming pared 6 bases from V and 6 bases from J, leaving 15 bases between. This CDR3 region has 13 residues. The CDR3 DNA sequence: TGTGCCAGCTCTCTCCAACAGGGAAGCGAGCAGTACGTC. This sequence encodes CASSLQQGSEQYV.

The table lists this clone with a few counts. The V and J genes are TRBV7-3 and TRBJ1-1, with 10 bases that match TRBD1. Per germline, CDR1 SGHTA and CDR2 FQGTGA. V dropped 2 bases and J dropped 6; count of bases not matched to a gene: 0. CDR3 length: 13 residues. DNA of the CDR3: TGTGCCAGCAGCTTAGGGACAGGGGCTGAAGCTTTCTTT. Translated: CASSLGTGAEAFF.

The chain links TRBV11-2 to TRBJ2-1, with D unresolved. CDR1 and CDR2 from the germline V gene are SGHAT and FQNNGV. The CDR3 contains 17 residues. Trimming left V 1 base short and J 0 bases short, with 13 bases between. The DNA of the CDR3 is TGTGCCAGCAGCTTAGTGAGGTTACAGAGCTCCTACAATGAGCAGTTCTTC. Its translation: CASSLVRLQSSYNEQFF. Variable domain in full (rest from reference TRBV11-2 and TRBJ2-1): EAGVAQSPRYKIIEKRQSVAFWCNPISGHATLYWYQQILGQGPKLLIQFQNNGVVDDSQLPKDRFSAERLKGVDSTLKIQPAKLEDSAVYLCASSLVRLQSSYNEQFFGPGTRLTVL.

The chain joins TRBV6-5 to TRBJ1-1; D is unclear. V lost 9 bases to trimming and J lost 6 bases, with 11 bases between them. Germline loops: CDR1 MNHEY, CDR2 SVGAGI. The CDR3 extends over 11 amino acids. The CDR3 region is CASHRGAEAFF. CDR3 bases: TGTGCCAGTCACCGTGGAGCTGAAGCTTTCTTT.

This chain connects TRBV5-1 to TRBJ2-1, with D hard to call. The V gene lost 0 bases and the J gene lost 13 bases, with 14 bases spanning the gap. CDR3 length: 13 amino acids. CDR1 SGHRS and CDR2 YFSETQ come from the germline V gene. CDR3 DNA sequence: TGCGCCAGCAGCTTGGCCTCGCGAGGTCATCAGTTCTTC. Protein product: CASSLASRGHQFF.

The chain links TRBV5-6 to TRBJ2-5; the D gene is possibly TRBD1 (5 bases). From germline, CDR1 is SGHDT and CDR2 YYEEEE. Trimming stripped 2 bases from V and 5 bases from J, with 10 bases between. There are 13 residues in the CDR3. This chain's CDR3 is CASSLWGEETQYF. In DNA form, the CDR3 reads TGTGCCAGCAGCTTATGGGGCGAGGAGACCCAGTACTTC.

V gene TRBV2 combines with J gene TRBJ2-1, with 7 bases aligning to TRBD2. The CDR3 extends over 16 amino acids. V lost 8 bases to trimming and J lost 9 bases; unmatched junction nucleotides: 19. Germline V CDR1 and CDR2: SNHLY, FYNNEI. CDR3 sequence: CASSREGGGKSGEQFF. CDR3 sequence (DNA): TGTGCCAGCTCGAGAGAGGGCGGGGGAAAGAGTGGTGAGCAGTTCTTC.

The chain employs TRBV12-3 or TRBV12-4 and TRBJ2-1; TRBD1 matches at 9 bases. The CDR3 contains 13 residues. After removal of 5 bases from V and 8 bases from J, the junction contained 4 bases not matched to a gene. Here the CDR3 DNA reads TGTGCCAGCAGTAAGGGACAGGGTTATGAGCAGTTCTTC. Its translation is CASSKGQGYEQFF.

V is TRBV7-6 and J is TRBJ2-7; D may be TRBD1 (6 bases). The CDR3 consists of 13 residues. The germline V gene encodes CDR1 SGHVS and CDR2 FNYEAQ. The CDR3 nucleotides are TGTGCCAGCAGCTTAGACACAGGGACCCCCTTAAGCGTC. The encoded protein is CASSLDTGTPLSV.